The text below deals with one T cell receptor beta chain. Profiling relied on immunoSEQ multiplex PCR, and the TCRdb table lists in-frame clones only, not all of them. The table has some 120,000 clones, approximately 90% seen once. The data belong to a study of cytomegalovirus exposure and HLA in healthy donors. The CDR3 consists of 14 residues. Germline assignment: CDR1 LNHDA and CDR2 SQIVND (reference sequence). V lost 4 bases and J lost 2; bases outside the gene matches: 1. The V and J genes are TRBV19 and TRBJ2-1; 8 nucleotides agree with TRBD2. The clonotype was recovered from a woman aged 18-30 years in good health and CMV-seronegative. Input material: PBMCs. The CDR3 DNA sequence: TGTGCCAGTAGTAGGCGGGGGGCCTACAATGAGCAGTTCTTC. This sequence encodes CASSRRGAYNEQFF. The whole variable domain, remainder taken from reference TRBV19 and TRBJ2-1, is DGGITQSPKYLFRKEGQNVTLSCEQNLNHDAMYWYRQDPGQGLRLIYYSQIVNDFQKGDIAEGYSVSREKKESFPLTVTSAQKNPTAFYLCASSRRGAYNEQFFGPGTRLTVL.